The clone carrying this TCR beta chain appeared a few times. Its antigen is still unknown. Only in-frame clones appear in the TCRdb table, and some are missing; sequencing was by immunoSEQ multiplex PCR. The table includes around 10,000 clones, around 90% detected once. This entry belongs to a study of stem cell transplantation in POMP-related autoinflammatory disease. At the level of the study: Hypothesis: faulty thymoproteasomes impair CD8+ T-cell selection, skewing TRB repertoires. Before transplant: CD4+ naive skewing, low CD8+ proportions, reduced cytokine secretion.

PRAID combined immunodeficiency and autoinflammation. Broader study findings: Fewer unique TRB V-J gene pairings were identified in patients with PRAID. PRAID patients trended toward lower TRB diversity and higher clonality in all analyzed T-cell subsets.

The sample was CD8+ T cells from PBMCs, taken before stem cell transplantation. The clonotype originates from a human donor with POMP-related autoinflammation and immune dysregulation (PRAID).

CDR3 DNA: TGTGCCTGGGAGACAGGGATTTACACTGAAGCTTTCTTT. Its protein is CAWETGIYTEAFF. The chain combines TRBV30 with TRBJ1-1; 7 bases line up with TRBD1. Per the germline V gene, CDR1 is GTSNPN and CDR2 is SVGIG (reference sequence). CDR3 size: 13 residues. V was clipped by 5 bases and J by 3 bases; unmatched bases: 6.